This TCR beta chain was recorded in a study of cytomegalovirus exposure and HLA in healthy donors. This PCR relied on a set of 60 Vbeta primers and 13 Jbeta primers. The assay was immunoSEQ multiplex PCR, and TCRdb's table has in-frame clones only and misses some. This repertoire shows about 200,000 clones, roughly 77% found once; its top ten account for 0.35% to 0.5%. V shed 9 bases and J shed 3 bases, with 22 bases lying between them. Per germline, CDR1 LNHDA and CDR2 SQIVND (reference sequence). The CDR3 is made up of 16 amino acids. This TCR was sampled from a male donor in good health and CMV-seropositive. Sequencing was carried out using PBMCs. The chain joins TRBV19 to TRBJ2-3; perhaps TRBD1 as D (5 bases). The CDR3 DNA reads TGTGCCAGCAGTGACCCTCAGGGTTTAGGAACAGATACGCAGTATTTT. Its translation is CASSDPQGLGTDTQYF. Combining the CDR3 with reference TRBV19 and TRBJ2-3 gives the whole variable domain DGGITQSPKYLFRKEGQNVTLSCEQNLNHDAMYWYRQDPGQGLRLIYYSQIVNDFQKGDIAEGYSVSREKKESFPLTVTSAQKNPTAFYLCASSDPQGLGTDTQYFGPGTRLTVL.